The entry that follows covers one T cell receptor (beta chain) sequence. Sequencing used immunoSEQ multiplex PCR; TCRdb keeps in-frame clones, though not all of them. The data contain 69,000 or so clones, approximately 80% of them singletons. This sample is part of a study of early stage breast cancer tumors. This CDR3 spans 15 amino acids. The V and J ends lost 3 bases and 3 bases respectively, with 15 bases between them. Germline CDR1 MNHEY, CDR2 SMNVEV (reference sequence). Material for sequencing was blood. This chain links TRBV27 with TRBJ2-7; D might be TRBD1 or TRBD2, each matching 5 bases. This receptor was taken from a person aged 40 to 49 with breast cancer. CDR3 loop: CASSFTGTGGYEQYF. The CDR3 DNA follows: TGTGCCAGCAGTTTCACCGGGACGGGCGGCTACGAGCAGTACTTC.